This T cell receptor (beta chain) was sequenced for a study of T cell repertoires in cytomegalovirus infection. One entry per CDR3 protein, called by TCRdb with MiXCR from the reads. Of about 890,000 distinct CDR3 sequences in the sample, approximately 31% are singletons; the top ten hold roughly 13%. This clonotype was seen a handful of times. Its specificity is unknown. The CDR3 is 15 amino acids. The germline gives CDR1 SGHVS, CDR2 FNYEAQ. The V gene lost 5 bases and the J gene lost 5 bases, with 18 bases spanning the gap. The sequencing here drew on cultured CD8+ T cells from PBMCs, taken from culture after CMV antigen stimulation. The rearrangement uses TRBV7-6 and TRBJ2-5; D is ambiguous. The TCR was taken from a human donor in good health (CMV status not recorded). Some clones in this sample may be carry-over from other donors' samples. Written as DNA, the CDR3 is TGTGCCAGCAGCCGCCCACGTAGGGTTTGGGAGACCCAGTACTTC. Translating gives CASSRPRRVWETQYF. Drawing the rest from reference TRBV7-6 and TRBJ2-5, the complete variable domain is GAGVSQSPRYKVTKRGQDVALRCDPISGHVSLYWYRQALGQGPEFLTYFNYEAQQDKSGLPNDRFSAERPEGSISTLTIQRTEQRDSAMYRCASSRPRRVWETQYFGPGTRLLVL.